The sequence of this TCR beta chain was determined in a study of cytomegalovirus exposure and HLA in healthy donors. V was clipped by 3 bases and J by 4 bases, with 13 bases between them. Germline loops: CDR1 MDHEN, CDR2 SYDVKM. The CDR3 has 15 amino acids. PCR primers comprised 60 Vbeta and 13 Jbeta primers. Using immunoSEQ multiplex PCR, the repertoire was profiled, and TCRdb retains in-frame clones only, with some absent. The profile shows around 170,000 clones, around 79% of them singletons. This TCR was recovered from a woman aged 45-59 years in good health and CMV-seronegative. Sample: PBMCs. The rearrangement joins TRBV28 to TRBJ1-3, with D maybe TRBD1 (6 bases). For the CDR3, the DNA is TGTGCCAGCAGTTTGCCATCCAGGGGAGGAAACACCATATATTTT. This codes for CASSLPSRGGNTIYF.